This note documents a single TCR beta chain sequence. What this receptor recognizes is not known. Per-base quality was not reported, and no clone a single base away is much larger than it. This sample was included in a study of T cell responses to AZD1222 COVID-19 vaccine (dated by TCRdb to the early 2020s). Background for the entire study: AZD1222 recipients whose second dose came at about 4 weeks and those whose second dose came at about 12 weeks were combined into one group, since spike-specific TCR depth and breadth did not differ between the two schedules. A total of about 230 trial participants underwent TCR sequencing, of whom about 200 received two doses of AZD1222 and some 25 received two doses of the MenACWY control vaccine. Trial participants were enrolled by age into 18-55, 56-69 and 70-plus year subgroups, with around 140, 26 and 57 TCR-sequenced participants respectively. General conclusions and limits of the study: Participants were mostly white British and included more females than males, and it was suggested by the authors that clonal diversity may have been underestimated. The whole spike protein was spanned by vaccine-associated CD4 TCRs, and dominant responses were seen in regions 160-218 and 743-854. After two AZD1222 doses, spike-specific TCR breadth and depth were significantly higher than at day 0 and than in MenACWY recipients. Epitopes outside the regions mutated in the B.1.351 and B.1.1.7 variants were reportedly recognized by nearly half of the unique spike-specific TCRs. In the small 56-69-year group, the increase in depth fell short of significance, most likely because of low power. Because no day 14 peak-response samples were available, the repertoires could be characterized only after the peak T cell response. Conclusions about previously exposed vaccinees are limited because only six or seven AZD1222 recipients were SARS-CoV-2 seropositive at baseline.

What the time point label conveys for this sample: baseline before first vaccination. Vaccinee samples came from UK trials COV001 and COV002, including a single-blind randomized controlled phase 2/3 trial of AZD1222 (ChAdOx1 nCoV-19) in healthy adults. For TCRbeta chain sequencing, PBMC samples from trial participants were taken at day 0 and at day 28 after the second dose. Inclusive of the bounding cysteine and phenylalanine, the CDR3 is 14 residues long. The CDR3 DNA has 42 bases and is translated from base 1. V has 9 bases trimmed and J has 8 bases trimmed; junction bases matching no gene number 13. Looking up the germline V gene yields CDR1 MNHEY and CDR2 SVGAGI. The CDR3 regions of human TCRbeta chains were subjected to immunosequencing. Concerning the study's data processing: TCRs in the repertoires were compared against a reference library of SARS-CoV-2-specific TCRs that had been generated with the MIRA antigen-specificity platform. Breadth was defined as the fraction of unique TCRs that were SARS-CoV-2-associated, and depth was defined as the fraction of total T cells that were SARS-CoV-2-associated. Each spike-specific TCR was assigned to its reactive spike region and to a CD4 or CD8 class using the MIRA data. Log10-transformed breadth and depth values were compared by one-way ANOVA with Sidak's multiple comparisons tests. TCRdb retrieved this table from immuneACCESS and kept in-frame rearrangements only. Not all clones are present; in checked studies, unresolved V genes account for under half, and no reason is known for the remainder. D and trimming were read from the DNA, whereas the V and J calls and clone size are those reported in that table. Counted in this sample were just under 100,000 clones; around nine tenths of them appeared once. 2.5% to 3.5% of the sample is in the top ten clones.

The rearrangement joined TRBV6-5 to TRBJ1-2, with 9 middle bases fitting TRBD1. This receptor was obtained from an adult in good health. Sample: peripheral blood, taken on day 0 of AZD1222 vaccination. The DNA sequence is TGTGCCAGTTCAGGGACAGGGCTTCAGCGGGGCTACACCTTC. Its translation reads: CASSGTGLQRGYTF.